This entry lists 15 T cell receptor beta chains sequenced from one sample in a study of blood T cell repertoires in COVID-19. Clones were read by immunoSEQ multiplex PCR, and TCRdb kept only the in-frame ones, dropping some. The data contain 200,000 or so clones, 81% of them singletons. What was sequenced was peripheral blood. The receptors stem from a woman of 80 years or more with COVID-19, enrolled during active disease.

The chain joins TRBV11-2 to TRBJ2-7; D might be TRBD1 (5 bases). The CDR3 covers 15 residues. Germline V gene data show CDR1 as SGHAT and CDR2 as FQNNGV. V was pared by 2 bases and J by 2 bases, with 13 bases between. CDR3 sequence reads: CASSLSSGFAYEQYF. CDR3 bases: TGTGCCAGCAGCTTAAGCTCAGGGTTCGCCTACGAGCAGTACTTC.

The chain combines TRBV27 with TRBJ1-5; maybe TRBD1 (5 bases). The CDR3 totals 13 residues. Germline values: CDR1 MNHEY, CDR2 SMNVEV (reference sequence). V shed 1 base and J shed 7 bases, with 8 bases lying between them. CDR3 in amino acids: CASSLFREQPQHF. The CDR3 region has the DNA TGTGCCAGCAGTTTATTCAGGGAACAGCCCCAGCATTTT.

The chain has TRBV6-6 and TRBJ1-2; no reliable D call. V shed 2 bases and J shed 7 bases, with 8 bases lying between them. The CDR3 consists of 12 residues. Germline V lookup: CDR1 MNHNY, CDR2 SVGAGI (reference sequence). The CDR3 sequence is CASSYRSLGYTF. The DNA for the CDR3 is TGTGCCAGCAGTTACCGATCACTTGGCTACACCTTC.

The chain links TRBV6-5 to TRBJ1-3; D remains ambiguous. The CDR3 loop spans 15 amino acids. Germline loops: CDR1 MNHEY, CDR2 SVGAGI. The V end was cut by 7 bases, the J end by 2 bases, with 15 bases between. The CDR3: CASTHRPGAGNTIYF. The CDR3 nucleotides read TGTGCCAGCACCCACCGCCCGGGAGCTGGAAACACCATATATTTT.

The J gene is TRBJ2-5, the V gene TRBV7-2; 8 bases are a match to TRBD2. The CDR3 consists of 15 residues. The J segment lost 3 bases and the V segment lost 1 base, leaving 4 bases of the junction unmatched. In germline, CDR1 is SGHTA, CDR2 FQGNSA. The CDR3 here is CASSLGGSGEETQYF. CDR3 DNA sequence: TGTGCCAGCAGCTTAGGTGGTAGCGGGGAAGAGACCCAGTACTTC.

The chain has TRBV11-2 and TRBJ2-5, with a tentative D call TRBD1 (5 bases). Germline loops: CDR1 SGHAT, CDR2 FQNNGV. CDR3 length: 16 amino acids. Trimming removed 5 bases at V and 4 bases at J, with 20 bases between. The CDR3: CASSLNRPVQGETQYF. DNA for the CDR3: TGTGCCAGCAGCCTAAACCGACCCGTCCAGGGAGAGACCCAGTACTTC. Complete variable domain (other parts from reference TRBV11-2 and TRBJ2-5): EAGVAQSPRYKIIEKRQSVAFWCNPISGHATLYWYQQILGQGPKLLIQFQNNGVVDDSQLPKDRFSAERLKGVDSTLKIQPAKLEDSAVYLCASSLNRPVQGETQYFGPGTRLLVL.

The chain combines TRBV6-5 with TRBJ1-2, with a possible D match to TRBD1 (5 bases). In germline, CDR1 is MNHEY, CDR2 SVGAGI. The CDR3 is made up of 15 amino acids. Trimming took 0 bases from V and 5 from J, leaving 13 bases between them. CDR3 coding DNA: TGTGCCAGCAGTTACTCGGGCAGGGAGGGGTATGGCTACACCTTC. This translates into CASSYSGREGYGYTF.

There are a few counts of this clone. The rearrangement links TRBV6-1 to TRBJ1-5; no reliable D call. The germline gives CDR1 MNHNS, CDR2 SASEGT. V was trimmed by 3 bases and J by 4 bases, leaving 4 bases between them. CDR3 size: 12 residues. The CDR3 DNA follows: TGTGCCAGCAGTGACCCTAATCAGCCCCAGCATTTT. Amino acid sequence: CASSDPNQPQHF.

The chain recombines TRBV7-2 with TRBJ1-3; D is unresolved. Germline V CDR1 and CDR2: SGHTA, FQGNSA. This CDR3 has 13 residues. Trimming took 5 bases from V and 4 from J, leaving 9 bases between them. The CDR3 sequence is CASSPVPGNTIYF. For the CDR3, the DNA is TGTGCCAGCAGCCCCGTCCCCGGAAACACCATATATTTT.

This clone was counted ten times or more. The V and J genes are TRBV5-1 and TRBJ2-1; TRBD2 agrees at 7 bases. Looked up from germline, CDR1 is SGHRS and CDR2 is YFSETQ. The junction had 3 bases not matched to a gene; V was cut back by 0 bases and J by 6 bases. CDR3 length equals 14 residues. For the CDR3, the DNA is TGCGCCAGCAGCTTGGCTCTAGCGGCCAATGAGCAGTTCTTC. It codes for CASSLALAANEQFF.

The chain couples TRBV2 to TRBJ2-1; perhaps TRBD2 as D (6 bases). The CDR3 consists of 14 residues. Trimming removed 2 bases at V and 9 bases at J, with 14 bases between. The germline V gene encodes CDR1 SNHLY and CDR2 FYNNEI. The CDR3 DNA follows: TGTGCCAGCAGTGAACTCGGGGGACTCAGTGAGCAGTTCTTC. Encoded protein: CASSELGGLSEQFF.

This chain uses TRBV5-6 with TRBJ1-4; D is possibly TRBD1 (5 bases). The CDR3 totals 11 residues. Germline CDR1 is SGHDT and CDR2 is YYEEEE. The germline V and J ends were trimmed by 3 bases and 11 bases, with 8 bases remaining between them. The CDR3 DNA sequence: TGTGCCAGCAGCTCGGGACTTAAACTGTTTTTT. It yields the protein CASSSGLKLFF. The variable domain in full, completed from reference TRBV5-6 and TRBJ1-4, reads DAGVTQSPTHLIKTRGQQVTLRCSPKSGHDTVSWYQQALGQGPQFIFQYYEEEERQRGNFPDRFSGHQFPNYSSELNVNALLLGDSALYLCASSSGLKLFFGSGTQLSVL.

A few counts support this clone. The J gene is TRBJ1-5, the V gene TRBV4-1, with 12 bases that match TRBD1. Germline values: CDR1 MGHRA, CDR2 YSYEKL. The CDR3 extends over 16 amino acids. V shed 4 bases, J shed 3 bases, and the junction held 4 bases outside the gene matches. This CDR3 is CASSPGTGGYNQPQHF. Here the CDR3 DNA reads TGCGCCAGCAGCCCCGGGACAGGGGGCTACAATCAGCCCCAGCATTTT.

The V gene is TRBV6-5, the J gene TRBJ1-1, with a weak D call TRBD1 (6 bases). Germline V lookup: CDR1 MNHEY, CDR2 SVGAGI. The germline V and J ends were trimmed by 2 bases and 2 bases, with 9 bases remaining between them. The CDR3 covers 14 residues. The CDR3 region has the DNA TGTGCCAGCAGTTACAGGACAGCCAACACTGAAGCTTTCTTT. Its protein product is CASSYRTANTEAFF.

This sequence joins TRBV7-2 and TRBJ1-1; D not certain. The CDR3 spans 13 residues. Germline V gene lookup returns CDR1 SGHTA and CDR2 FQGNSA. The V end lost 8 bases, the J end lost 0 bases, and 10 bases lay between the germline ends. The CDR3: CASLNTVNTEAFF. The CDR3 DNA is TGTGCCAGCCTAAATACAGTGAACACTGAAGCTTTCTTT.